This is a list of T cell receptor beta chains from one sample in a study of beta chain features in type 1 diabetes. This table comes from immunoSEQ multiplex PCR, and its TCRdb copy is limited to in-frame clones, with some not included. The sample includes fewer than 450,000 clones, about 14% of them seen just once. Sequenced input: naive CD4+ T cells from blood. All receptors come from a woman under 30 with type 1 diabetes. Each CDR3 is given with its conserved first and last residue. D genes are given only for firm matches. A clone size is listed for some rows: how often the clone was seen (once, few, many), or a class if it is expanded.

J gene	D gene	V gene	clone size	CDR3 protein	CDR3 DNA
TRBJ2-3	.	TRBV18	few	CASSPSSAAGRDTQYF	TGTGCCAGCTCACCAAGCTCAGCGGCCGGCCGAGATACGCAGTATTTT
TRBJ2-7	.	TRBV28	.	CASSPGTYELRQYF	TGTGCCAGCAGTCCCGGGACTTATGAGCTACGGCAGTACTTC
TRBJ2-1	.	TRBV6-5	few	CASSTPLTSEQFF	TGTGCCAGCAGCACCCCGCTAACTAGCGAGCAGTTCTTC
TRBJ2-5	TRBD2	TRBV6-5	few	CASSYLRGLEQETQYF	TGTGCCAGCAGTTATTTACGTGGACTAGAACAAGAGACCCAGTACTTC
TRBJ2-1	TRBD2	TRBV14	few	CASSQGLAVSLFF	TGTGCCAGCAGCCAAGGACTAGCTGTTTCTCTGTTCTTC
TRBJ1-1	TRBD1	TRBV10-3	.	CAIRRTGGRTEAFF	TGTGCCATCAGGAGGACAGGGGGGCGGACTGAAGCTTTCTTT
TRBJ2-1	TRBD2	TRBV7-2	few	CASSLVAGVWNEQFF	TGTGCCAGCAGCTTGGTAGCGGGAGTTTGGAATGAGCAGTTCTTC
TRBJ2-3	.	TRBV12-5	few	CASGSGGSTDTQYF	TGTGCTAGTGGTTCAGGAGGGAGCACAGATACGCAGTATTTT
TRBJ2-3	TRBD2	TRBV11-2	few	CASSRTGTSGVSDTQYF	TGTGCCAGCAGCAGAACCGGGACTAGCGGGGTGTCAGATACGCAGTATTTT
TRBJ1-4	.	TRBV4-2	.	CASRIQGTNEKLFF	TGTGCCAGCAGGATCCAGGGGACTAATGAAAAACTGTTTTTT
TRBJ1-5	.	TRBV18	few	CASSPGSDQPQHF	TGTGCCAGCTCACCAGGCAGCGATCAGCCCCAGCATTTT
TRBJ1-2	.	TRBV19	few	CASSGAAAQSYGYTF	TGTGCCAGTAGTGGCGCTGCGGCCCAATCCTATGGCTACACCTTC
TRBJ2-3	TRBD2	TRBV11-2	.	CASSFAGTTTDTQYF	TGTGCCAGCAGCTTCGCCGGGACTACCACAGATACGCAGTATTTT
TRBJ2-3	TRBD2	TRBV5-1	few	CASSLASGESTDTQYF	TGCGCCAGCAGCTTGGCTAGCGGTGAGAGCACAGATACGCAGTATTTT
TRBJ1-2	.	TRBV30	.	CAWSEAGEGYTF	TGTGCCTGGAGTGAGGCGGGGGAAGGCTACACCTTC
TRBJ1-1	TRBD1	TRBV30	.	CAWSVGTGGEAFF	TGTGCCTGGAGTGTTGGGACAGGGGGCGAAGCTTTCTTT
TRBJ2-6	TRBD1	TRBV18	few	CASSWDRNSGANVLTF	TGTGCCAGCTCTTGGGACAGGAACTCTGGGGCCAACGTCCTGACTTTC
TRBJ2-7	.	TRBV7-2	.	CASSLAGPGEQYF	TGTGCCAGCAGCTTGGCCGGGCCGGGGGAGCAGTACTTC
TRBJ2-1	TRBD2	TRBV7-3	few	CASSSGSSSYNEQFF	TGTGCCAGCAGTAGCGGGTCAAGCTCCTACAATGAGCAGTTCTTC
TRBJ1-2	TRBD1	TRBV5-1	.	CASSLEWGQNYGYTF	TGCGCCAGCAGCTTGGAATGGGGACAGAACTATGGCTACACCTTC
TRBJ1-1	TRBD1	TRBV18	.	CASSLQKTGTEAFF	TGTGCCAGCTCCCTCCAGAAGACAGGGACTGAAGCTTTCTTT
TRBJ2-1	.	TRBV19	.	CASSMSTAPTSYNEQFF	TGTGCCAGTAGTATGTCGACTGCACCAACCTCCTACAATGAGCAGTTCTTC
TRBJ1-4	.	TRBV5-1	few	CASSVQGQSNEKLFF	TGCGCCAGCAGCGTACAGGGTCAGTCTAATGAAAAACTGTTTTTT
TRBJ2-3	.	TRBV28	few	CASSPLYTDTQYF	TGTGCCAGCAGTCCCTTATACACAGATACGCAGTATTTT
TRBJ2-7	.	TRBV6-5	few	CASSYSTRSGSYEQYF	TGTGCCAGCAGTTACTCCACGAGGTCAGGGTCCTACGAGCAGTACTTC
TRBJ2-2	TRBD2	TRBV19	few	CASRLREGYTGELFF	TGTGCCAGTAGGCTCCGGGAGGGTTACACCGGGGAGCTGTTTTTT
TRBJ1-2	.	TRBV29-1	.	CSGSREGYGYTF	TGCAGCGGGTCCCGGGAGGGGTATGGCTACACCTTC
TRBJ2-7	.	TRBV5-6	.	CASSRERGSYEQYF	TGTGCCAGCAGCCGGGAACGGGGTTCCTACGAGCAGTACTTC
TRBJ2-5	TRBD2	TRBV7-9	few	CASTLAGVVETQYF	TGTGCCAGCACACTAGCGGGAGTGGTGGAGACCCAGTACTTC
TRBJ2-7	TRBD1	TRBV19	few	CASSATGISYEQYF	TGTGCCAGTAGCGCGACAGGGATCTCCTACGAGCAGTACTTC
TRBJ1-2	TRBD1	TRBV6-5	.	CASSRDREGGYTF	TGTGCCAGCAGCCGGGACAGGGAAGGCGGCTACACCTTC
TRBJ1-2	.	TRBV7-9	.	CASSSTGPYGYTF	TGTGCCAGCAGCTCCACAGGGCCCTATGGCTACACCTTC
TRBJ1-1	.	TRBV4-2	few	CASSQDPGEAFF	TGTGCCAGCAGCCAAGATCCAGGGGAAGCTTTCTTT
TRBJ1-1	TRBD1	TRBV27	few	CASSPSWDRVIGAFF	TGTGCCAGCAGTCCCAGTTGGGACAGGGTAATTGGAGCTTTCTTT
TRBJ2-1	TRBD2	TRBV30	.	CAWRMLAGAYNEQFF	TGTGCCTGGAGAATGCTAGCGGGAGCCTACAATGAGCAGTTCTTC
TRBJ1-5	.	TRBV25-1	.	CASRAGNQPQHF	TGTGCCAGCAGAGCGGGGAATCAGCCCCAGCATTTT
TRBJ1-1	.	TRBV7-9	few	CASSTDSTEAFF	TGTGCCAGCAGCACCGACAGTACTGAAGCTTTCTTT
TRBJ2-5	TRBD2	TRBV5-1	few	CASSSGLAGVETQYF	TGCGCCAGCAGCTCAGGACTAGCGGGAGTGGAGACCCAGTACTTC
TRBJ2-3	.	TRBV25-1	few	CASNGRVGATDTQYF	TGTGCCAGCAATGGCCGGGTTGGGGCCACAGATACGCAGTATTTT
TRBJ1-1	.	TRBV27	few	CASSLRGKGTEAFF	TGTGCCAGCAGTTTAAGAGGGAAAGGGACTGAAGCTTTCTTT
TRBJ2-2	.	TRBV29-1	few	CSVEGGLDTGELFF	TGCAGCGTTGAAGGGGGCCTCGACACCGGGGAGCTGTTTTTT
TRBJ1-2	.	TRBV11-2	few	CASSSMRFNYGYTF	TGTGCCAGCAGCTCCATGCGGTTTAACTATGGCTACACCTTC
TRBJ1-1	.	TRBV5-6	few	CASSSVQIMNTEAFF	TGTGCCAGCAGCTCCGTCCAGATCATGAACACTGAAGCTTTCTTT
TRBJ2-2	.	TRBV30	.	CAWRAIPTGLSNTGELFF	TGTGCCTGGAGAGCCATACCTACGGGACTTTCGAACACCGGGGAGCTGTTTTTT
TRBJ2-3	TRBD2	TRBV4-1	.	CASSQPALSRGRAGTDTQYF	TGCGCCAGCAGCCAACCCGCCTTGAGTCGCGGGAGGGCCGGCACAGATACGCAGTATTTT
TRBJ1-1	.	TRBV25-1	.	CASSELGGRGGTEAFF	TGTGCCAGCAGTGAATTGGGCGGGAGGGGAGGCACTGAAGCTTTCTTT
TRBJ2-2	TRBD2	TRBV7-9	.	CASSLVPRTSGTGELFF	TGTGCCAGCAGCTTAGTACCCCGGACTAGCGGGACCGGGGAGCTGTTTTTT
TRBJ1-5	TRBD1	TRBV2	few	CASGQGGDQPQHF	TGTGCCAGTGGACAGGGTGGCGATCAGCCCCAGCATTTT
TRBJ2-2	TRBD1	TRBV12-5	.	CASGGTGGWTGELFF	TGTGCTAGTGGTGGGACAGGGGGTTGGACCGGGGAGCTGTTTTTT
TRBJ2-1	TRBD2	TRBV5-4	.	CASRRGLAGGSSYNEQFF	TGTGCCAGCAGGCGGGGACTAGCGGGAGGGAGCTCCTACAATGAGCAGTTCTTC
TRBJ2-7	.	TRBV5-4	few	CASSSGITSYEQYF	TGTGCCAGCAGCTCCGGGATTACATCGTACGAGCAGTACTTC
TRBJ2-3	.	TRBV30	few	CAWSRGEGHADTQYF	TGTGCCTGGAGTAGGGGGGAGGGCCACGCAGATACGCAGTATTTT
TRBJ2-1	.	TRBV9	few	CASSAQSGPWRNEQFF	TGTGCCAGCAGCGCTCAATCCGGACCTTGGAGGAATGAGCAGTTCTTC
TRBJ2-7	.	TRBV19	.	CASSTPRGDSYEQYF	TGTGCCAGTAGTACTCCCCGAGGAGACTCCTACGAGCAGTACTTC
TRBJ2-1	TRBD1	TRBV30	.	CAWSRTDRWGNEQFF	TGTGCCTGGAGTAGGACGGACAGGTGGGGCAATGAGCAGTTCTTC